The 25 T cell receptor beta chains presented below share a single source sample, sequenced in a study of CD4 T cells in relation to SARS-CoV-2 and coronaviruses. The unexposed donors gave CD4+ T cells in 2011-2018, prior to COVID-19. After less than 11 days of culture, CD4+ T cells were isolated. Clones were read by immunoSEQ multiplex PCR, and TCRdb kept only the in-frame ones, dropping some. The sample has nearly 25,000 clones; around 79% are singletons. For these receptors, no antigen is known. Sequences were obtained from CD4+ T cells from PBMCs, cultured in vitro. These receptors were taken from a human donor in good health.

The rearrangement uses TRBV27 and TRBJ2-1; D is tentatively TRBD1 or TRBD2 (5 bases each). This CDR3 region has 15 residues. V was shortened by 3 bases and J by 6 bases, with 15 bases between the two germline ends. Germline values: CDR1 MNHEY, CDR2 SMNVEV (reference sequence). The CDR3 loop is CASSFMGEIGNEQFF. Here the CDR3 DNA reads TGTGCCAGCAGTTTTATGGGGGAGATCGGCAATGAGCAGTTCTTC.

This chain connects TRBV2 to TRBJ1-5, with a weak D call TRBD1 (5 bases). Germline V gene data show CDR1 as SNHLY and CDR2 as FYNNEI. Trimming removed 7 bases from V and 1 base from J, with 8 bases in between. CDR3 length: 13 residues. DNA for the CDR3: TGTGCCAGCACCCGGGACAGCAATCAGCCCCAGCATTTT. Amino acids: CASTRDSNQPQHF.

The rearrangement uses TRBV11-2 and TRBJ1-2, with unresolved D. V was cut by 1 base and J by 8 bases, with 20 bases left in between. There are 16 residues in the CDR3. CDR1 SGHAT and CDR2 FQNNGV come from the germline V gene. CDR3 coding DNA: TGTGCCAGCAGCTTAGTGGGCAGACCTACTTCTATGGGCTACACCTTC. Translated: CASSLVGRPTSMGYTF.

V is TRBV10-3 and J is TRBJ1-1; TRBD1 is a possible D gene (5 bases). The CDR3 runs 15 residues. Germline values: CDR1 ENHRY, CDR2 SYGVKD. V was shortened by 0 bases and J by 1 base, with 9 bases between the two germline ends. As DNA, the CDR3 is TGTGCCATCAGTGAGTCGGGGGTCGGGAACACTGAAGCTTTCTTT. Translation: CAISESGVGNTEAFF.

The V gene is TRBV6-6, the J gene TRBJ2-3; 9 bases match TRBD2. There are 14 residues in the CDR3. Germline CDR1 reads MNHNY; CDR2 reads SVGAGI (reference sequence). Trimming removed 11 bases from V and 2 bases from J; junction bases left unmatched: 8. CDR3 nucleotide sequence: TGTGCCGGTAAGCGGGAGGACTCCACAGATACGCAGTATTTT. Amino acid sequence: CAGKREDSTDTQYF.

This clone has only one observation. The chain is built from TRBV6-4 and TRBJ2-2; D gene unclear. The germline V gene has CDR1 MRHNA and CDR2 SNTAGT. The CDR3 runs 13 residues. Trimming removed 3 bases at V and 5 bases at J, with 7 bases between. The DNA for the CDR3 is TGTGCCAGCAGTGAAACCGAGACCGGGGAGCTGTTTTTT. Translated: CASSETETGELFF.

This chain connects TRBV28 to TRBJ1-3; 10 bases are a match to TRBD1. V lost 6 bases to trimming and J lost 8 bases; unmatched junction nucleotides: 10. There are 15 residues in the CDR3. Germline CDR1 and CDR2: MDHEN and SYDVKM. The CDR3 DNA sequence: TGTGCCAGCAGCTCTCCCGGGACAGGGGCCCACACCATATATTTT. It encodes CASSSPGTGAHTIYF.

CDR3: CASEDYNEQFF. DNA of the CDR3: TGTGCCAGCGAGGACTACAATGAGCAGTTCTTC. The V and J genes are TRBV25-1 and TRBJ2-1; D gene uncertain. Deletions cut 8 bases from V and 3 bases from J, with 5 bases between. The CDR3 is made up of 11 amino acids. The germline CDR1 and CDR2 sequences are MGHDK and SYGVNS.

This clone has a handful of counts. The J gene is TRBJ1-1, the V gene TRBV14; no definite D call. Germline V gives CDR1 SGHDN, CDR2 FVKESK. CDR3 size: 15 residues. Between the trimmed V and J ends, which lost 0 bases and 0 bases, there was a span of 8 bases. CDR3 amino acids: CASSQDQVMNTEAFF. CDR3 in DNA: TGTGCCAGCAGCCAAGATCAGGTCATGAACACTGAAGCTTTCTTT.

The chain employs TRBV10-3 and TRBJ1-2, with 9 bases lining up with TRBD1. This CDR3 contains 13 residues. Germline-derived CDR1 and CDR2 are ENHRY and SYGVKD. Losses at the gene ends were 7 bases for V and 8 bases for J; bases not matched to a gene: 8. CDR3: CAITLTGGEGYTF. CDR3 DNA sequence: TGTGCCATCACCCTAACAGGGGGCGAGGGCTACACCTTC.

In its sample, this clone was seen once. V gene TRBV3-1 (or the pseudogene TRBV3-2) combines with J gene TRBJ1-2, with a weak D call TRBD1 (5 bases). CDR3 length equals 15 residues. V lost 1 base to trimming and J lost 7 bases, with 16 bases between them. The germline V gene has CDR1 LGHDT and CDR2 YNNKEL (reference sequence). The CDR3 is CASSQGAQGSSGYTF. Written as DNA, the CDR3 is TGTGCCAGCAGCCAAGGTGCCCAGGGATCAAGTGGCTACACCTTC.

This clone turned up a few times. The J gene is TRBJ2-7, the V gene TRBV30; TRBD1 aligns across 10 bases. Germline values: CDR1 GTSNPN, CDR2 SVGIG (reference sequence). J gave up 2 bases and V 3 bases, and 4 bases lay outside the gene matches. The CDR3 extends over 14 amino acids. This CDR3 is CAWSPGQGTYEQYF. CDR3 nucleotides: TGTGCCTGGAGCCCGGGACAGGGGACCTACGAGCAGTACTTC. Based on the CDR3 plus reference TRBV30 and TRBJ2-7, the full variable domain is SQTIHQWPATLVQPVGSPLSLECTVEGTSNPNLYWYRQAAGRGLQLLFYSVGIGQISSEVPQNLSASRPQDRQFILSSKKLLLSDSGFYLCAWSPGQGTYEQYFGPGTRLTVT.

This chain joins TRBV3-1 (or the pseudogene TRBV3-2) and TRBJ2-1, with TRBD2 identical over 12 bases. V dropped 2 bases and J dropped 7; count of bases not matched to a gene: 9. The CDR3 extends over 17 amino acids. Per the germline V gene, CDR1 is LGHDT and CDR2 is YNNKEL (reference sequence). DNA for the CDR3: TGTGCCAGCAGCCAACCGACGACTAGCGGGAGTTCGAATGAGCAGTTCTTC. Translated, it gives CASSQPTTSGSSNEQFF.

The chain recombines TRBV9 with TRBJ2-4, with 10 bases lining up with TRBD1. From germline, CDR1 is SGDLS and CDR2 YYNGEE. The J segment lost 9 bases and the V segment lost 3 bases, leaving 6 bases of the junction unmatched. The CDR3 is made up of 14 amino acids. In DNA, the CDR3 is TGTGCCAGCAGCGGGGGGACAGGGGCCATCATTCAGTACTTC. It specifies CASSGGTGAIIQYF.

The V and J genes are TRBV30 and TRBJ1-2; D remains ambiguous. Trimming shortened V by 4 bases and J by 3 bases, and 21 bases separated the two germline ends. Germline loops: CDR1 GTSNPN, CDR2 SVGIG (reference sequence). The CDR3 contains 16 residues. The CDR3 region has the DNA TGTGCCTGGACCGCAGGAAGGCCTCGAGGGCACTATGGCTACACCTTC. Translated: CAWTAGRPRGHYGYTF.

The chain carries TRBV3-1 (or the pseudogene TRBV3-2) and TRBJ2-5, with no clear D. The CDR3 is made up of 14 amino acids. Germline V gives CDR1 LGHDT, CDR2 YNNKEL (reference sequence). Trimming removed 2 bases from V and 3 bases from J, with 10 bases in between. CDR3 amino acids: CASSQFFGEETQYF. The CDR3 DNA is TGTGCCAGCAGCCAATTTTTCGGTGAAGAGACCCAGTACTTC.

V is TRBV13 and J is TRBJ2-3; D remains unclear. The CDR3 covers 12 residues. V shed 5 bases and J shed 3 bases, with 6 bases lying between them. Germline CDR1 reads PRHDT; CDR2 reads FYEKMQ (reference sequence). The CDR3 region has the DNA TGTGCCAGCAGCACAACTACAGATACGCAGTATTTT. Its protein is CASSTTTDTQYF.

The rearrangement joins TRBV18 to TRBJ1-2; possible D gene TRBD1, 5 bases. Germline CDR1 is KGHSH and CDR2 is LQKENI. Trimming removed 3 bases at V and 8 bases at J, with 7 bases between. This CDR3 is built from 11 residues. CDR3 in amino acids: CASSPGDGYTF. The CDR3 DNA reads TGTGCCAGCTCACCGGGGGACGGCTACACCTTC.

The chain joins TRBV11-2 to TRBJ2-3, with D possibly being TRBD1 (6 bases). Germline assignment: CDR1 SGHAT and CDR2 FQNNGV. Trimming shortened V by 3 bases and J by 1 base, and 8 bases separated the two germline ends. The CDR3 is made up of 14 amino acids. The CDR3 region is CASSLGAGTDTQYF. For the CDR3, the DNA is TGTGCCAGCAGCTTGGGGGCGGGCACAGATACGCAGTATTTT. The full variable domain, in which reference TRBV11-2 and TRBJ2-3 provide the parts outside the CDR3, is EAGVAQSPRYKIIEKRQSVAFWCNPISGHATLYWYQQILGQGPKLLIQFQNNGVVDDSQLPKDRFSAERLKGVDSTLKIQPAKLEDSAVYLCASSLGAGTDTQYFGPGTRLTVL.

The rearrangement links TRBV24-1 to TRBJ1-3, with a possible D match to TRBD1 (5 bases). The CDR3 covers 13 residues. Trimming took 6 bases from V and 3 from J, leaving 8 bases between them. Germline CDR1 KGHDR, CDR2 SFDVKD. In DNA, the CDR3 is TGTGCCACCAGTCGGGGGGATGGAAACACCATATATTTT. This codes for CATSRGDGNTIYF.

By share of the sample, this clone is medium-sized. The chain is built from TRBV5-6 and TRBJ1-6; 8 bases agree with TRBD1. This CDR3 comprises 19 residues. The V gene end was trimmed by 0 bases and the J gene end by 6 bases; junction bases not matched to a gene: 14. Germline-derived CDR1 and CDR2 are SGHDT and YYEEEE. The CDR3 region has the DNA TGTGCCAGCAGCTTGGTGGGTGGACAGGGAAGGGGAGTTAATTCACCCCTCCACTTT. Translation gives CASSLVGGQGRGVNSPLHF.

On this clone itself: One junction end disagrees with the germline gene, perhaps due to a read error. V is TRBV12-3 or TRBV12-4 and J is TRBJ2-7; possibly TRBD1 or TRBD2 for D (5 bases each). The CDR3 covers 11 residues. The CDR3 protein is CASSLLGERHF. The CDR3 bases are TGTGCCAGCAGTTTATTGGGGGAACGCCACTTC.

The chain carries TRBV6-2 or TRBV6-3 and TRBJ2-7; 10 nucleotides agree with TRBD1. V lost 6 bases to trimming and J lost 0 bases; unmatched junction nucleotides: 11. The CDR3 has 17 amino acids. CDR1 is MNHEY and CDR2 is SVGEGT in the germline V gene. The CDR3 nucleotides read TGTGCCAGCAGCCAGACAGGGGGCGCAGGTTCCTCCTACGAGCAGTACTTC. Translation: CASSQTGGAGSSYEQYF.

Written as DNA, the CDR3 is TGCGCCAGCAGCGTACAGGGTGGTAATCAGCCCCAGCATTTT. Amino acid sequence: CASSVQGGNQPQHF. The chain recombines TRBV5-1 with TRBJ1-5; perhaps TRBD1 as D (6 bases). Per germline, CDR1 SGHRS and CDR2 YFSETQ. This CDR3 comprises 14 residues. The V end lost 4 bases, the J end lost 4 bases, and 12 bases lay between the germline ends.

Only a few counts were recorded for this clone. The chain employs TRBV4-1 and TRBJ2-7; TRBD1 might be the D (6 bases). Germline V CDR1 and CDR2: MGHRA, YSYEKL. V lost 4 bases and J 7 bases, leaving 17 bases between the germline ends. The CDR3 extends over 14 amino acids. CDR3 in DNA: TGCGCCAGCAGCCCTGAGGGACAATTGAGGGAGCAGTACTTC. Encoded protein: CASSPEGQLREQYF.